The clone carrying this T cell receptor beta chain has just a few counts. Antigen: not known. PCR was performed a second time for 7 to 11 cycles using a sample-barcoded 5' primer and a J-beta primer mix. TCRdb used MiXCR to reprocess the 5' RACE reads, holding one entry per CDR3 protein. There are 1.8 million or so distinct CDR3 sequences in the sample; 30% to 40% occur only once, and under 25% lies in the top ten. The CDR3 sequence is 16 residues long. The germline CDR1 and CDR2 sequences are SGDLS and YYNGEE. Trimming left V 4 bases short and J 1 base short, with 17 bases between. This sample is drawn from a study of blood T cells in healthy people across ages. Study-wide results and caveats: Across the age range, TCR beta diversity per million T cells fell in a roughly linear way.

Extracted total RNA amounted to at least 5.5 micrograms for each sample. Sequenced sample: blood. This chain joins TRBV9 and TRBJ2-5, with D tentatively TRBD2 (5 bases). The source is a human donor in good health. The CDR3 bases are TGTGCCAGCAGCACTTCTCTAGCCGATATCCAAGAGACCCAGTACTTC. This sequence encodes CASSTSLADIQETQYF.